Listed here are 18 T cell receptor beta chains from one sample, sequenced in a study of shared clonotypes between healthy human individuals. The assay was immunoSEQ multiplex PCR, and TCRdb's table has in-frame clones only and misses some. The table lists approximately 530,000 clones, approximately 95% of them singletons. Sequenced: naive CD4+ T cells sorted from blood. As to subset: CD45RA+ positively selected. These receptors originate from a woman under 40 in good health.

The CDR3 region has the DNA TGTGCCAGCAGGCTACAGGGATCGGAGACCCAGTACTTC. This codes for CASRLQGSETQYF. V and J are TRBV27 and TRBJ2-5, with D maybe TRBD1 (6 bases). The CDR3 length is 13 residues. Germline V gene lookup returns CDR1 MNHEY and CDR2 SMNVEV (reference sequence). V gave up 6 bases and J gave up 5 bases, with 13 bases separating them.

The V gene is TRBV23-1, the J gene TRBJ1-5, with 7 bases aligning to TRBD1. TRBV23-1 counts as an open reading frame of uncertain function. V lost 3 bases and J lost 9; bases outside the gene matches: 17. The CDR3 is 17 amino acids. Here the CDR3 reads CASSHLPKEGAVRPQHF. The DNA for the CDR3 is TGCGCCAGCAGTCACCTACCCAAGGAGGGGGCCGTTCGGCCCCAGCATTTT.

The chain is built from TRBV7-9 and TRBJ2-7, with 7 bases that match TRBD1. V lost 5 bases, J lost 4 bases, and 8 bases stayed unmatched. The CDR3 is 14 residues long. CDR1 and CDR2 from the germline V gene are SEHNR and FQNEAQ (reference sequence). CDR3 sequence (DNA): TGTGCCAGCAGCCCCCAGGGGACAGCTTACGAGCAGTACTTC. Translating gives CASSPQGTAYEQYF.

The genes are TRBV28 and TRBJ1-2; 7 nucleotides line up with TRBD1. CDR1 MDHEN and CDR2 SYDVKM come from the germline V gene. With 1 base clipped from V and 7 bases from J, the junction kept 9 bases outside the gene matches. The CDR3 length is 15 residues. The CDR3 DNA follows: TGTGCCAGCAGTTTATTCCCAGGGGGAGAAGGTGGCTACACCTTC. This gives the protein CASSLFPGGEGGYTF.

The genes are TRBV5-1 and TRBJ2-2; 7 bases fit TRBD2. Germline lookup yields CDR1 SGHRS and CDR2 YFSETQ. The CDR3 is 17 amino acids. With 3 bases clipped from V and 1 base from J, the junction kept 9 bases outside the gene matches. This chain's CDR3 is CASSSPAGAGNTGELFF. CDR3 nucleotide sequence: TGCGCCAGCAGCTCTCCCGCGGGAGCCGGGAACACCGGGGAGCTGTTTTTT. Together with reference TRBV5-1 and TRBJ2-2, the CDR3 gives the full variable domain: KAGVTQTPRYLIKTRGQQVTLSCSPISGHRSVSWYQQTPGQGLQFLFEYFSETQRNKGNFPGRFSGRQFSNSRSEMNVSTLELGDSALYLCASSSPAGAGNTGELFFGEGSRLTVL.

Note on this clone: An end of the junction differs from the germline gene, which may be a read error. The chain uses TRBV2 and TRBJ1-5, with a possible D match to TRBD1 (5 bases). The CDR3 sequence is 14 residues long. The germline gives CDR1 SNHLY, CDR2 FYNNEI. The CDR3 DNA follows: TGTGCCAGCAGTGAAGAGCAGGGTGCTCAGTCCCAGCATTTT. This gives the protein CASSEEQGAQSQHF.

The chain employs TRBV25-1 and TRBJ2-6; TRBD1 matches at 7 bases. CDR3 size: 15 residues. Trimming took 6 bases from V and 4 from J; bases not matched to a gene: 6. Germline-derived CDR1 and CDR2 are MGHDK and SYGVNS. Here the CDR3 reads CASRDGQVGANVLTF. The DNA for the CDR3 is TGTGCCAGCAGGGATGGACAGGTGGGGGCCAACGTCCTGACTTTC.

V usage is TRBV6-1 and J usage is TRBJ2-1; 12 nucleotides line up with TRBD2. The length of the CDR3 is 15 residues. The J segment lost 4 bases and the V segment lost 5 bases, leaving 3 bases of the junction unmatched. The germline V gene has CDR1 MNHNS and CDR2 SASEGT. CDR3 nucleotides: TGTGCCAGCAGTCCTCTAGCGGGAGGGTACAATGAGCAGTTCTTC. Its translation is CASSPLAGGYNEQFF.

The V call is TRBV7-2, the J call TRBJ2-2; D may correspond to TRBD1 or TRBD2 (5 bases each). The CDR3 has 15 amino acids. The germline V gene encodes CDR1 SGHTA and CDR2 FQGNSA. Trimming took off 5 bases at V and 0 bases at J, with 10 bases between the two ends. The CDR3 here is CASSLQGANTGELFF. The CDR3 DNA reads as TGTGCCAGCAGCCTCCAGGGAGCGAACACCGGGGAGCTGTTTTTT.

The chain couples TRBV5-1 to TRBJ2-7, with D hard to call. Germline values: CDR1 SGHRS, CDR2 YFSETQ. The V gene lost 0 bases and the J gene lost 2 bases, with 9 bases spanning the gap. The CDR3 covers 14 residues. CDR3 amino acids: CASSLVAATYEQYF. The CDR3 DNA is TGCGCCAGCAGCTTGGTGGCGGCGACCTACGAGCAGTACTTC.

This clone was observed once. This chain links TRBV18 with TRBJ2-7, with 8 nucleotides matching TRBD2. The V gene's germline CDR1 is KGHSH and CDR2 LQKENI. The CDR3 length is 15 residues. V trimming: 3 bases; J trimming: 4 bases; junction bases outside the gene matches: 8. Here the CDR3 reads CASSPGRGRLYEQYF. The CDR3 bases are TGTGCCAGCTCACCCGGGAGGGGCAGGCTTTACGAGCAGTACTTC.

The V call is TRBV28, the J call TRBJ2-7; D may match TRBD1 or TRBD2 (5 bases each). Trimming left V 4 bases short and J 3 bases short, with 25 bases between. This CDR3 contains 18 residues. The germline gives CDR1 MDHEN, CDR2 SYDVKM. The CDR3 reads CASSSRTPGRRGLYEQYF. In DNA form, the CDR3 reads TGTGCCAGCAGTTCCAGAACCCCCGGCCGACGGGGCCTCTACGAGCAGTACTTC.

This chain links TRBV25-1 with TRBJ2-2, with no clear D. Germline-derived CDR1 and CDR2 are MGHDK and SYGVNS. This CDR3 is 14 amino acids long. V shed 7 bases and J shed 8 bases, with 17 bases lying between them. CDR3 DNA: TGTGCCAGCACCCCCTCCTCATCGTGGGGGGAGCTGTTTTTT. Translation: CASTPSSSWGELFF.

This sequence joins TRBV2 and TRBJ1-3; 7 bases fit TRBD1. The ends lost 3 bases at V and 0 bases at J; junction bases unmatched: 2. Germline values: CDR1 SNHLY, CDR2 FYNNEI. CDR3 length: 15 residues. CDR3 sequence: CASSEDRYSGNTIYF. The CDR3 bases are TGTGCCAGCAGTGAGGACAGGTACTCTGGAAACACCATATATTTT.

For the CDR3, the DNA is TGCAGCGTTGGGGGCAACGAGCAGTACTTC. Translated, it gives CSVGGNEQYF. The J gene is TRBJ2-7, the V gene TRBV29-1, with D perhaps TRBD1 (5 bases). The CDR3 sequence is 10 residues long. Germline assignment: CDR1 SQVTM and CDR2 ANQGSEA. Trimming pared 4 bases from V and 5 bases from J, leaving 6 bases between.

Note on this clone: The sample has other DNA sequences that encode this CDR3 too. V is TRBV4-1 and J is TRBJ1-2; no clear D. The ends were cut back, 0 bases at V and 4 bases at J, with 6 bases in the middle. CDR1 is MGHRA, CDR2 YSYEKL, per germline. This CDR3 is 13 amino acids long. CDR3 nucleotides: TGCGCCAGCAGCCAAGAAGGCAGCTATGGCTACACCTTC. Translated: CASSQEGSYGYTF.

CDR3 in DNA: TGTGCCAGCAGCTTGGCGGTCGCTAGCGGGACCGGGGAGCTGTTTTTT. Translated: CASSLAVASGTGELFF. The chain uses TRBV5-6 and TRBJ2-2; 8 bases are shared with TRBD2. V shed 0 bases and J 5 bases; nucleotides not matched to a gene: 6. CDR3 length: 16 amino acids. CDR1 is SGHDT, CDR2 YYEEEE, per germline.

This sequence joins TRBV2 and TRBJ1-4; D not certain. Trimming cost V 6 bases and J 0 bases, with 8 bases left between them. Looked up from germline, CDR1 is SNHLY and CDR2 is FYNNEI. This CDR3 region has 14 residues. This chain's CDR3 is CASRPSSTNEKLFF. CDR3 bases: TGTGCCAGCAGACCGTCTTCAACTAATGAAAAACTGTTTTTT. The whole variable domain, filled in from reference TRBV2 and TRBJ1-4, reads EPEVTQTPSHQVTQMGQEVILRCVPISNHLYFYWYRQILGQKVEFLVSFYNNEISEKSEIFDDQFSVERPDGSNFTLKIRSTKLEDSAMYFCASRPSSTNEKLFFGSGTQLSVL.